The clone carrying this T cell receptor (beta chain) has a handful of counts. No antigen is known for it. The data belong to a study of response to subunit inactivated influenza vaccine. Overall study results and limits: The authors suggested that few new T cells are recruited per seasonal influenza vaccination.

TCRdb re-analysed the RT-PCR reads in MiXCR, keeping a single row per CDR3 protein. Of roughly 790,000 distinct CDR3 sequences listed, over 20% are singletons. Trimming removed 2 bases from V and 5 bases from J, with 13 bases in between. The CDR3 loop spans 13 amino acids. The germline gives CDR1 DFQATT, CDR2 SNEGSKA (reference sequence). The TCR was taken from a man aged 50 or older who received an inactivated influenza vaccine. The chain uses TRBV20-1 and TRBJ2-7; D is undetermined. The sequencing here drew on PBMCs from blood, taken less than 6 days after vaccination. The CDR3 nucleotides are TGCAGTGCTAGATGGTCCGTCAAGGACGAGCAGTACTTC. Encoded protein: CSARWSVKDEQYF.